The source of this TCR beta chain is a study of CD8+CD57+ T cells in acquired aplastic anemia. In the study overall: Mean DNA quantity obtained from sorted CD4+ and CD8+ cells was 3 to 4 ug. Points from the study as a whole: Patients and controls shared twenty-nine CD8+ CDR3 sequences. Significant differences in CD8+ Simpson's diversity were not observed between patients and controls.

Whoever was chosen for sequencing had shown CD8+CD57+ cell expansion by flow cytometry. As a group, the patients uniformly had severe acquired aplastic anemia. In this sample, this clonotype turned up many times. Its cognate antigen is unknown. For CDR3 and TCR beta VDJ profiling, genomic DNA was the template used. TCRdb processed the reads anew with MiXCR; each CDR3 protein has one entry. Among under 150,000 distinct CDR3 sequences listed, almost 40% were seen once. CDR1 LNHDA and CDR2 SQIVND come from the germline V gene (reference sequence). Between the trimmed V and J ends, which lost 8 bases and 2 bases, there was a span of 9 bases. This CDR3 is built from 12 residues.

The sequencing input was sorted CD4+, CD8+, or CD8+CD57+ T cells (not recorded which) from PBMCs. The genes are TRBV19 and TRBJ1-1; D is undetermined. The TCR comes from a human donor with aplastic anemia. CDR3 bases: TGTGCCAGTCGGATGCCTAACACTGAAGCTTTCTTT. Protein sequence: CASRMPNTEAFF.